This T cell receptor beta chain was recorded in a study of cytomegalovirus exposure and HLA in healthy donors (dated by TCRdb to the late 2010s). Some background on the complete study: In an earlier analysis of under 750 of the donors, approximately 260 Gb of sequence data and 100 million or so unique TCR beta sequences from about 179 million T cells were reported. Of the 350 to 450 genotyped donors, 65% to 90% were placed in the genetic ancestry cluster associated with self-reported Caucasian donors. Class I and class II HLA loci were covered by the typing at four-digit resolution. The study was designed to test whether signatures of past pathogen exposure could be identified by cataloging public T cell receptors. Roughly 5 DR-DQ haplotypes were treated as single units for association and clustering because of strong linkage in the cohort. An early release that covered roughly 600 HLA-typed donors contained approximately 300 gigabases of sequencing data and tens of millions of unique TCR sequences. The study combined high-throughput TCR immunosequencing, statistical association of individual TCRs with disease status, and machine learning to predict cytomegalovirus infection status. Typing coverage differed by locus: A, B, C, DRB1 and DQB1 were typed in about 620-630 donors, DQA1 in about 550, DPA1 in 600 to 610, and DPB1 in roughly 450. In addition to the first cohort of 650 to 750 subjects, a separate validation cohort of approximately 110 different subjects was used. In a later genetic analysis, genome-wide SNP genotypes for about 55% of the roughly 700 donors were used, and that subset was treated as a discovery cohort. Across around 400 genotyped donors of the cohort, an average of approximately 240,000 unique TCR beta nucleotide sequences per donor were sequenced, and approximately 17% of those sequences were non-productive. The later analysis used no new phenotypic data to find candidate immune exposures, relying instead on TCR beta sequences and their occurrence across donors. Donor age, sex, ethnicity and CMV serostatus were compiled alongside the repertoire data. In a later analysis, previously published TCR beta repertoires from about 670 donors were re-analyzed and high-resolution HLA genotyping was added so that TCR occurrence patterns could be studied. Every repertoire in the discovery cohort had been generated on one and the same sequencing platform. The study profiled the T cell repertoires of 500 to 800 subjects by immunosequencing and related them to cytomegalovirus serostatus. To decide whether each TCR beta V gene segment behaved as functional or pseudogenic, an earlier analysis of fewer than 750 of the donors relied on high-throughput TCR beta sequencing.

What the research found in general, with its limitations: A later analysis found that most CMV-associated TCR beta chains appeared HLA-restricted, with HLA associations seemingly driven largely by CMV exposure. In an earlier analysis of 587 of the donors, most TCR beta V segments appeared in productive rearrangements about 90% or about 30% of the time, broadly matching IMGT annotations. HLA typing was unavailable for some donors at each locus, so association tests used only the typed subset. The authors suggested that the approach could potentially be extended to other disease states and immunological phenotypes. For the cohort, immune exposure information was limited to CMV serostatus. A further reported finding was that TCR beta sequences accurately predicted the HLA-A and HLA-B alleles for most subjects in the first cohort. Roughly 17 rarely observed V segments, including chromosome 9 orphons, were excluded from the earlier analysis of approximately 600 of the donors because counts were too low. Correlated functional status among segregating V segments might be attributable to linkage disequilibrium, but an unknown experimental factor could not be ruled out. The presence/absence analyses assumed that sequencing depth was roughly uniform across donors, and that assumption may not be true. Most TCR sequences were seen in very few donors, while some public TCRs were found in many individuals. According to a later genetic analysis, donors in an Asian-associated ancestry cluster had fewer N-insertions in productive TCRs than the approximately 670-donor mean. Because the 87-base-pair reads could not distinguish some IMGT-functional V segments, including TRBV6-2 and TRBV6-3, those segments were excluded. Specific HLA alleles were associated with more than 15,000 TCR beta sequences at a false discovery rate of 0.05 in a later analysis. According to a later analysis, parvovirus B19, influenza, CMV and Epstein-Barr virus appeared linked to several top co-occurrence clusters. Cytomegalovirus status was reported to be diagnosed by the classifier with high specificity and sensitivity in both the original and validation cohorts. The study gave a list of some 150 TCR beta chains associated with cytomegalovirus. The cohort was sequenced for TCR beta chains only, and without alpha or paired-chain data the features that could be detected were limited. A later genetic analysis associated a missense DCLRE1C variant with V-gene and J-gene trimming of TCR beta chains, and an independent cohort replicated the association. When HLA alleles, especially DR and DQ, strongly co-occurred, TCR associations were difficult to assign to individual alleles. In a later analysis, the rate of TCR association differed among HLA loci, with DRB1 alleles having the most associated TCRs and HLA-C alleles having the fewest. A cluster of highly shared sequence variants was judged likely to be a technical artifact of the sequencing pipeline. In a later analysis, HLA-associated TCR beta chains were found to be more clonally expanded and to have lower generation probabilities than equally common non-associated chains. A few of the identified cytomegalovirus-associated TCR beta chains were confirmed in vitro to be specific for cytomegalovirus antigens.

For this clone: Its binding antigen is unknown. No quality values exist for individual bases; no much larger clone is one base distant.

The cohort comprised approximately 700 healthy bone marrow donors. At the time of sampling, every cohort member was nominally healthy, though immune exposures that went unrecorded were likely present. The donor tested CMV seronegative and was one of the 352 seronegative cohort members. Each donor provided a peripheral blood sample, and peripheral blood mononuclear cells were used for TCR beta sequencing. Genomic DNA was extracted from the blood cell samples with the Qiagen DNeasy Blood Extraction Kit. Library construction relied on the immunoSEQ multiplex PCR assay. The multiplex PCR relied on a mix of 60 forward primers for TCR Vbeta segments and 13 reverse primers for TCR Jbeta segments. Amplification of the CDR3 region of rearranged TCR beta genes was performed with a multiplex PCR assay on genomic DNA. The amplified TCR beta libraries were sequenced on the Illumina HiSeq System as 87-base-pair reads. The source study handled its data this way. A later analysis tallied tens of millions of unique TCR beta chains across the 610 or so repertoires, and about 12 million of those chains were shared by two or more donors. A nearest-neighbor algorithm error-corrected the raw reads and collapsed the reads into unique sequences, merging closely related sequences to remove PCR and sequencing errors. CDR3 sequences were aligned to IMGT reference sequences to assign V, D and J gene segments. For a sequence to be retained, a match of at least six nucleotides was required to both a V gene segment and a J gene segment. Rearrangements were classified as productive when the CDR3 lacked stop codons and remained in frame with V and J, and all other rearrangements were classified as non-productive. Following IMGT convention, CDR3 was defined as the stretch from the second conserved V-encoded cysteine to the conserved J-encoded phenylalanine. The earlier analysis of roughly 590 of the donors excluded sequences that lacked an unambiguous match to a single V gene segment. In an earlier analysis of approximately 590 of the donors, V segments were called functional above 56.7% productive rearrangements and were called segregating when the between-donor standard deviation exceeded 5%. A statistical classification framework was built for diagnosing cytomegalovirus status from the catalog of TCR beta chain sequences. In a later analysis, V and J genes were assigned by comparing TCR nucleotide sequences against IMGT/GENE-DB human TR gene sequences. The TCRdist pipeline was used in a later analysis to assign CDR3 sequences and most-parsimonious VDJ recombination scenarios. In a later analysis, each TCR beta chain was defined by its CDR3 amino acid sequence together with its V-gene family, and reads without a unique V-gene family were excluded. To address suspected cross-contamination and a sequencing artifact, a later analysis removed 592 highly shared, low-generation-probability nucleotide sequences. A later analysis calculated a clonal expansion index for each public chain from normalized within-repertoire ranks of inferred template counts. Generation probabilities in a later analysis came from a VDJ recombination model fitted to out-of-frame rearrangements, and those results were checked against IGoR. In a later analysis, hypergeometric tests were used to score TCR-TCR, TCR-HLA and TCR-CMV co-occurrence, with a repertoire-size bias correction applied to TCR pairs. In a later analysis, false discovery rates were estimated by permuting HLA or CMV assignments 20 times. A later analysis grouped co-occurring TCRs with DBSCAN, adding TCRdist sequence similarity when clustering within HLA-allele-positive subsets. Repertoires with fewer than 30,000 or more than 120,000 public chains were left out of co-occurrence clustering, as were a few repertoires with anomalous nucleotide sharing. TCRdb holds this immuneACCESS table with in-frame rearrangements only. Some clones are missing; in checked studies, unresolved V genes explain under half, and the rest has no known cause. V and J calls plus clone size are reproduced from that table; the DNA served to infer D and trimming. The sample table shows over 75,000 clones, and 78% are seen once. Of the sample, under 0.8% is held by the ten largest clones.

Per the germline V gene, KGHSH is the CDR1 and LQKENI is the CDR2. V was cut back by 1 base and J by 3 bases, leaving a gap of 12 bases between them. The CDR3 starts with the cysteine, ends with the phenylalanine, and has 15 residues. Of the read, only the CDR3 DNA is kept; its 45 bases are in frame from base 1. Sequenced input: PBMCs. The sequence is built from TRBV18 and TRBJ1-1; D gene: possibly TRBD1, on 5 matching bases. The receptor was isolated from an older woman in good health and CMV-seronegative. The CDR3 is CASSPRKGGDTEAFF. At the DNA level, the sequence is TGTGCCAGCTCACCACGTAAGGGAGGGGACACTGAAGCTTTCTTT.